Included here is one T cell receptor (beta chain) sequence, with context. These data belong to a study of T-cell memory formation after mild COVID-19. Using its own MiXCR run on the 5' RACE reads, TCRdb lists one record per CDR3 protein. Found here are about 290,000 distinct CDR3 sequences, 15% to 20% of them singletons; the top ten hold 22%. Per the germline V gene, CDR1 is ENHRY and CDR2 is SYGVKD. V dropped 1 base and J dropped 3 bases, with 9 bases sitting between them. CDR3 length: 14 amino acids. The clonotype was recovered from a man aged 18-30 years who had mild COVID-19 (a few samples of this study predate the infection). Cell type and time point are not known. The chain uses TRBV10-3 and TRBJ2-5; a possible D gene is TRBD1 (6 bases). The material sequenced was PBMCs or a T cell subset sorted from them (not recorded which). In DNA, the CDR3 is TGTGCCATCAGTGAGTTCGCAGGGGAAGAGACCCAGTACTTC. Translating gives CAISEFAGEETQYF.